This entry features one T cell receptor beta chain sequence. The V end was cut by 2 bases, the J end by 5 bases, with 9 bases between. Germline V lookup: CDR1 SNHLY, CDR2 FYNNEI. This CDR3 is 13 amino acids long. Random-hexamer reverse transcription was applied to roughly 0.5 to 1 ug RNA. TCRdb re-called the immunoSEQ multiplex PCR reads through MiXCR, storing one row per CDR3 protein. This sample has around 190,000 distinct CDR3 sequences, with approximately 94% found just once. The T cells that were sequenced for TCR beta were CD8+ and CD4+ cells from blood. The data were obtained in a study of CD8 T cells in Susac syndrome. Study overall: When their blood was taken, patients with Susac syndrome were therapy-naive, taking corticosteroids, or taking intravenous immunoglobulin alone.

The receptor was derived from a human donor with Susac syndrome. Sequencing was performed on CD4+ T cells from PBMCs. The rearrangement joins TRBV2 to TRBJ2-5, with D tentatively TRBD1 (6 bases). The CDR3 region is CASSEPRGETQYF. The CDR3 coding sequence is TGTGCCAGCAGTGAACCCAGGGGCGAGACCCAGTACTTC. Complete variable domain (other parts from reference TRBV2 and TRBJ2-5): EPEVTQTPSHQVTQMGQEVILRCVPISNHLYFYWYRQILGQKVEFLVSFYNNEISEKSEIFDDQFSVERPDGSNFTLKIRSTKLEDSAMYFCASSEPRGETQYFGPGTRLLVL.